This entry lists 14 T cell receptor beta chains sequenced from one sample in a study of T cell clusters in autoimmune cytopenias. TRB amplification used around 0.25 ug of peripheral blood genomic DNA. TRB rearrangements were amplified by touch-down multiplex PCR with mixed TRB-A/B primers. TCRdb reprocessed the multiplex PCR reads and stores each CDR3 protein as one record, lacking DNA. The sample table includes almost 15,000 distinct CDR3 sequences. Sequencing was performed on peripheral blood. The receptors come from a human donor with an autoimmune cytopenia or autoimmune hepatitis (not recorded which).

The chain joins TRBV19 to TRBJ1-6. The CDR3 loop spans 13 amino acids. Germline CDR1 is LNHDA and CDR2 is SQIVND (reference sequence). The CDR3 sequence: CASRLGRNSPLHF.

This rearrangement joins TRBV5-6 to TRBJ2-1; the D call of TRBD1 rests on TCRdb alone, since no DNA is present to check it. The CDR3 runs to 16 residues. CDR1 is SGHDT, CDR2 YYEEEE, per germline. The CDR3 sequence: CASSGRDRVRTDEQFF.

The V and J genes are TRBV7-6 and TRBJ2-3. Germline values: CDR1 SGHVS, CDR2 FNYEAQ. The CDR3 is 14 residues long. CDR3 residues: CASSPWTSSDTQYF.

V and J are TRBV30 and TRBJ2-7; the D call from TCRdb, TRBD1, cannot be confirmed without DNA. Germline CDR1 and CDR2: GTSNPN and SVGIG (reference sequence). CDR3 size: 14 residues. The CDR3 reads CAWSRGTGGDEQYF.

CDR3 region: CASSTGLGVSGNTIYF. The chain is built from TRBV5-6 and TRBJ1-3; TCRdb reports TRBD1, a call that lacks DNA to check it against. Germline CDR1 and CDR2: SGHDT and YYEEEE. The CDR3 is 16 amino acids. Variable domain in full (rest from reference TRBV5-6 and TRBJ1-3): DAGVTQSPTHLIKTRGQQVTLRCSPKSGHDTVSWYQQALGQGPQFIFQYYEEEERQRGNFPDRFSGHQFPNYSSELNVNALLLGDSALYLCASSTGLGVSGNTIYFGEGSWLTVV.

The rearrangement joins TRBV6-5 to TRBJ1-1; the TCRdb D gene call, TRBD1, has no DNA to confirm it. This CDR3 spans 16 amino acids. Germline CDR1 MNHEY, CDR2 SVGAGI. The chain's CDR3 is CASSYDEPQAGTEAFF.

V is TRBV18 and J is TRBJ2-3; the TCRdb call, TRBD1, lacks DNA for checking. The CDR3 has 14 amino acids. The germline CDR1 and CDR2 sequences are KGHSH and LQKENI. This CDR3 reads CASSRGSGTDTQYF.

The rearrangement uses TRBV12-3 or TRBV12-4 and TRBJ1-3; TCRdb selects TRBD1, and the lack of DNA leaves this call unchecked. This CDR3 has 13 residues. The CDR3 spells CASVRGPGNTIYF.

This chain joins TRBV20-1 and TRBJ2-2; TCRdb's D gene call, TRBD1, goes unchecked for lack of DNA. The CDR3 covers 15 residues. Germline V gene data show CDR1 as DFQATT and CDR2 as SNEGSKA (reference sequence). CDR3 sequence: CSARDPSGAPGTLFF.

By frequency, this clonotype registers medium-sized. The rearrangement uses TRBV29-1 and TRBJ2-7; lacking DNA, the TRBD1 call made by TCRdb goes unchecked. The length of the CDR3 is 12 residues. In germline, CDR1 is SQVTM, CDR2 ANQGSEA. CDR3 residues: CSAGQGFYEQYF.

This chain connects TRBV15 to TRBJ2-7. Germline-derived CDR1 and CDR2 are LNHNV and YYDKDF (reference sequence). The CDR3 is 14 amino acids. This chain's CDR3 is CATSREGRSYEQYF.

V usage is TRBV7-2 and J usage is TRBJ1-6; with no DNA, the TCRdb D assignment of TRBD1 cannot be verified. The CDR3 consists of 15 residues. The germline CDR1 and CDR2 sequences are SGHTA and FQGNSA. The CDR3 sequence: CASSPGGQGNSPLHF.

The V call is TRBV24-1, the J call TRBJ2-2. The germline V gene encodes CDR1 KGHDR and CDR2 SFDVKD. The CDR3 runs 11 residues. The chain's CDR3 is CATPRAGELFF.

The V and J genes are TRBV5-6 and TRBJ1-1; TCRdb returns TRBD1, unconfirmable since there is no DNA. The CDR3 extends over 13 amino acids. Looked up from germline, CDR1 is SGHDT and CDR2 is YYEEEE. The CDR3 region is CASSRQGRTEAFF.